This TCR beta chain was recorded in a study of cytomegalovirus exposure and HLA in healthy donors. Study-level information: The same platform used for the 600 to 750 first-cohort repertoires was also used for the roughly 130 validation repertoires, as a later analysis reported.

As regards this clone: Its cognate antigen is unknown.

In germline, CDR1 is SGHTS, CDR2 YDEGEE. The CDR3 length is 20 residues. V was cut by 0 bases and J by 0 bases, with 21 bases left in between. The protocol was immunoSEQ multiplex PCR, while the TCRdb copy is restricted to in-frame clones and leaves out a portion. The data show about 98,000 clones, roughly nine tenths seen once. Study-level findings and limits: Diagnosis of cytomegalovirus status made by the classifier reportedly showed high specificity and sensitivity. Most TCR sequences were seen very rarely across donors, but some public TCRs occurred in many. Some TCR beta chains (around 160 of them) were listed as cytomegalovirus-associated.

Sequencing was carried out using PBMCs. The clonotype was recovered from a man younger than 35 in good health and CMV-seropositive. The rearrangement links TRBV5-8 to TRBJ1-4; perhaps TRBD1 as D (5 bases). The CDR3 spells CASSLESFVEKTATNEKLFF. The CDR3 DNA follows: TGTGCCAGCAGCTTGGAATCATTTGTCGAAAAGACAGCAACTAATGAAAAACTGTTTTTT.